This TCR beta chain was captured in a study of sequential checkpoint blockade in melanoma. Study context: Patients were randomized 1:1 to nivolumab-then-ipilimumab or ipilimumab-then-nivolumab first-line.

Measured with immunoSEQ multiplex PCR; TCRdb has only the in-frame clones, and not every one. This sample carries about 18,000 clones, around 70% of them seen once, and the ten largest clones take roughly a fifth. The treatment denotes: randomized to nivolumab then ipilimumab (arm A) or the reverse (arm B). No patient had prior DNA-damaging chemotherapy. This CDR3 has 13 amino acids. Trimming cost V 2 bases and J 5 bases; bases outside gene matches: 4. Germline V gives CDR1 SGHTS, CDR2 YDEGEE. This receptor was taken from a human donor with melanoma. This chain links TRBV5-8 with TRBJ2-7; 7 nucleotides agree with TRBD2. Sequenced material: CD8+ T cells sorted from blood (inferred from file names), taken from a patient given nivolumab and ipilimumab in sequence. The CDR3 DNA sequence: TGTGCCAGCAGCTTCCGGGGGGAAGACGAGCAGTACTTC. Its translation is CASSFRGEDEQYF.